This T cell receptor (beta chain) is drawn from a study of T-cell reconstitution after alpha-beta-depleted transplantation in children. Whole-study results and caveats: There were reportedly several hundred expanded graft clones from which alpha-beta T cells came about two months after transplant. Counts and diversity of T cells one year after transplant came mostly from newly produced T cells.

Preparation of the TCRbeta library used unique molecular identifiers. TCRdb ran MiXCR on the PCR reads and lists one entry per CDR3 protein. The sample gives about 980,000 distinct CDR3 sequences, about 26% of which show up once; over 25% is in the top ten. CDR3 size: 15 residues. V was trimmed by 3 bases and J by 4 bases, leaving 14 bases between them. As for this clonotype: The antigen remains undetermined.

The receptor was isolated from a boy under two years old who had a stem cell transplant for SCID, so the T cells may come from the graft donor. This specimen was PBMCs, mostly from graft donor cells, taken 360 days after TCRalphabeta/CD19-depleted stem cell transplant. The rearrangement joins TRBV12-3 or TRBV12-4 to TRBJ2-3, with D perhaps TRBD1 (6 bases). CDR3 in DNA: TGTGCCAGCAGTTTTTACGGCAGGGGTGCAGATACGCAGTATTTT. Its protein product is CASSFYGRGADTQYF.